This T cell receptor beta chain was identified during a study of post-analysis software for immune sequencing data. The overall study: Patients with relapsing-remitting, secondary progressive and progressive-relapsing multiple sclerosis courses were all represented.

About this clonotype: The antigen is not known.

cDNA libraries for TCR beta contained unique molecular identifiers. One entry per CDR3 protein, called by TCRdb with MiXCR from the PCR reads. Of hundreds of thousands of distinct CDR3 sequences in the sample, around 53% were seen once. Study-wide findings and caveats: Co-batched samples clustered tightly together by F measure. Controls showed lower frequencies than patients for 4 or 5 TRBV segments, and TRBV5-6, TRBV5-1 and TRBV20-1 were among these.

Trimming stripped 4 bases from V and 5 bases from J, with 12 bases between. Germline-derived CDR1 and CDR2 are SQVTM and ANQGSEA. The CDR3 runs to 13 residues. The chain uses TRBV29-1 and TRBJ1-5, with D unresolved. The sample consisted of blood. The TCR originated in a girl aged 5-17 years with multiple sclerosis. CDR3 sequence reads: CSVGDAGHQPQHF. The DNA of the CDR3 is TGCAGCGTTGGAGATGCGGGCCATCAGCCCCAGCATTTT.